One sample yielded the 27 T cell receptor beta chains listed below, sequenced in a study of blood T cell repertoires in COVID-19. Clones were sequenced by immunoSEQ multiplex PCR, and TCRdb holds only the in-frame ones, with some missing. The table records more than 100,000 clones, about 79% of them present only once. The sequenced sample consisted of peripheral blood. The receptors shown here come from a man in his 70s with acute or convalescent COVID-19.

The chain uses TRBV12-3 or TRBV12-4 and TRBJ1-6; 8 bases align to TRBD1. CDR3 length equals 13 residues. Germline trimming cut 4 bases from V and 14 bases from J; bases unmatched to any gene: 7. Written as DNA, the CDR3 is TGTGCCAGCAGTTCTTCCTACAGGGGGACCCTCCACTTT. Its protein is CASSSSYRGTLHF.

This chain connects TRBV6-5 to TRBJ2-7, with 7 bases identical to TRBD1. This CDR3 is built from 15 residues. Germline CDR1 reads MNHEY; CDR2 reads SVGAGI. With V trimmed by 2 bases and J by 4 bases, 8 bases remained unmatched. For the CDR3, the DNA is TGTGCCAGCAGTTACATGATAGGGGGCAGATACGAGCAGTACTTC. Amino acids: CASSYMIGGRYEQYF.

The V gene is TRBV19, the J gene TRBJ2-3; a weak D match, TRBD2 (5 bases). The CDR3 runs to 16 residues. Germline V lookup: CDR1 LNHDA, CDR2 SQIVND (reference sequence). V lost 0 bases to trimming and J lost 1 base, with 11 bases between them. CDR3 sequence: CASSIDQDWRTDTQYF. The CDR3 DNA sequence: TGTGCCAGTAGTATAGATCAGGACTGGCGCACAGATACGCAGTATTTT.

The chain carries TRBV2 and TRBJ1-2; the D gene is possibly TRBD1 (5 bases). V shed 7 bases and J shed 2 bases, with 11 bases lying between them. Germline CDR1 is SNHLY and CDR2 is FYNNEI. The CDR3 spans 13 residues. In DNA form, the CDR3 reads TGTGCCAGCATTAAACAGGAGAACTATGGCTACACCTTC. Translated, it gives CASIKQENYGYTF.

The chain carries TRBV6-5 and TRBJ1-1; D ambiguous. Germline V lookup: CDR1 MNHEY, CDR2 SVGAGI. V was shortened by 6 bases and J by 3 bases, with 14 bases between the two germline ends. This CDR3 has 14 amino acids. The CDR3 loop reads CASREETLDTEAFF. The CDR3 DNA reads TGTGCCAGCAGGGAGGAGACCCTGGACACTGAAGCTTTCTTT.

The chain employs TRBV2 and TRBJ2-1, with TRBD2 matching 9 bases. The junction had 14 bases not matched to a gene; V was cut back by 4 bases and J by 4 bases. This CDR3 has 18 amino acids. Looked up from germline, CDR1 is SNHLY and CDR2 is FYNNEI. The CDR3, as DNA: TGTGCCAGCAGTGTTCCCCTGGCCCTAGCGGGGCATTACAATGAGCAGTTCTTC. Its protein product is CASSVPLALAGHYNEQFF.

The gene calls are TRBV4-2 and TRBJ1-4; 7 positions match TRBD1. This CDR3 is 16 amino acids long. V shed 0 bases and J 8 bases; nucleotides not matched to a gene: 9. Looked up from germline, CDR1 is LGHNA and CDR2 is YNFKEQ. CDR3: CASSQDLNRGNEKLFF. The DNA for the CDR3 is TGTGCCAGCAGCCAAGATCTTAACAGGGGAAACGAAAAACTGTTTTTT.

The chain uses TRBV25-1 and TRBJ1-2, with D maybe TRBD1 (5 bases). Trimming stripped 3 bases from V and 5 bases from J, with 7 bases between. This CDR3 contains 12 residues. In germline, CDR1 is MGHDK, CDR2 SYGVNS. CDR3 residues: CASSEGGYGYTF. The CDR3 region has the DNA TGTGCCAGCAGTGAGGGGGGGTATGGCTACACCTTC.

This sequence joins TRBV2 and TRBJ1-2; D remains ambiguous. Trimming pared 2 bases from V and 7 bases from J, leaving 14 bases between. The V gene's germline CDR1 is SNHLY and CDR2 FYNNEI. The CDR3 runs to 14 residues. The CDR3 protein is CASSESVLSAGYTF. The CDR3 DNA reads TGTGCCAGCAGTGAAAGCGTCCTTTCCGCTGGCTACACCTTC.

The genes are TRBV5-1 and TRBJ2-6; D call uncertain. CDR1 SGHRS and CDR2 YFSETQ come from the germline V gene. V lost 3 bases, J lost 2 bases, and 15 bases lay in between. This CDR3 is 17 amino acids long. The CDR3 DNA reads TGCGCCAGCAGCTCCGCCACCCCTGCTACTGGGGCCAACGTCCTGACTTTC. Protein sequence: CASSSATPATGANVLTF. Full variable domain (rest looked up from reference TRBV5-1 and TRBJ2-6): KAGVTQTPRYLIKTRGQQVTLSCSPISGHRSVSWYQQTPGQGLQFLFEYFSETQRNKGNFPGRFSGRQFSNSRSEMNVSTLELGDSALYLCASSSATPATGANVLTFGAGSRLTVL.

The chain is built from TRBV6-5 and TRBJ2-3; TRBD2 matches at 9 bases. The CDR3 loop spans 15 amino acids. J was trimmed by 4 bases and V by 6 bases; bases with no gene match: 8. Germline lookup yields CDR1 MNHEY and CDR2 SVGAGI. DNA of the CDR3: TGTGCCAGCAGGGGGGGACTAGCTCAGTCAGATACGCAGTATTTT. The encoded protein is CASRGGLAQSDTQYF.

The chain joins TRBV2 to TRBJ2-2, with D maybe TRBD2 (5 bases). This CDR3 has 16 amino acids. Germline assignment: CDR1 SNHLY and CDR2 FYNNEI. The V and J ends lost 0 bases and 0 bases respectively, with 8 bases between them. CDR3 DNA sequence: TGTGCCAGCAGTGAAGCTCGCGGGTCGAACACCGGGGAGCTGTTTTTT. Residues: CASSEARGSNTGELFF. Full variable domain (remainder filled in from reference TRBV2 and TRBJ2-2): EPEVTQTPSHQVTQMGQEVILRCVPISNHLYFYWYRQILGQKVEFLVSFYNNEISEKSEIFDDQFSVERPDGSNFTLKIRSTKLEDSAMYFCASSEARGSNTGELFFGEGSRLTVL.

This chain uses TRBV11-3 with TRBJ1-1; D ambiguous. V lost 2 bases and J lost 0, with 13 bases in between. Germline CDR1 SGHNT, CDR2 YENEEA. The CDR3 sequence is 16 residues long. The CDR3 DNA sequence: TGTGCCAGCAGCTTAATATACGGAGAGATGAACACTGAAGCTTTCTTT. Translation: CASSLIYGEMNTEAFF.

The chain couples TRBV6-2 or TRBV6-3 to TRBJ1-2; D unresolved. Germline V gene data show CDR1 as MNHEY and CDR2 as SVGEGT. V dropped 2 bases and J dropped 1 base, with 8 bases sitting between them. CDR3 length: 14 amino acids. The CDR3 DNA sequence: TGTGCCAGCAGTTACAGACGGGGTAACTATGGCTACACCTTC. Translation gives CASSYRRGNYGYTF.

This clone has a single count. The chain is built from TRBV19 and TRBJ2-2; a weak D match, TRBD1 (6 bases). Germline loops: CDR1 LNHDA, CDR2 SQIVND (reference sequence). The CDR3 consists of 14 residues. The V and J ends lost 7 bases and 3 bases respectively, with 12 bases between them. The CDR3 region is CASTRRGDTGELFF. Here the CDR3 DNA reads TGTGCCAGTACGCGCAGGGGAGACACCGGGGAGCTGTTTTTT.

V usage is TRBV6-2 or TRBV6-3 and J usage is TRBJ1-5; D is perhaps TRBD1 (5 bases). Trimming pared 0 bases from V and 10 bases from J, leaving 13 bases between. Germline V CDR1 and CDR2: MNHEY, SVGEGT. The CDR3 is 14 amino acids. CDR3 nucleotides: TGTGCCAGCAGTTACTCGGGGGGGATCAGCCCCCAGCATTTT. It encodes CASSYSGGISPQHF.

The chain couples TRBV7-8 to TRBJ2-7; a weak D match, TRBD2 (5 bases). Germline-derived CDR1 and CDR2 are SGHVS and FQNEAQ. Trimming cost V 1 base and J 3 bases, with 10 bases left between them. This CDR3 has 14 amino acids. CDR3 DNA: TGTGCCAGCAGCTTAGGACGACGGGGCTACGAGCAGTACTTC. Translating it yields CASSLGRRGYEQYF.

V usage is TRBV9 and J usage is TRBJ1-2; D unresolved. In germline, CDR1 is SGDLS, CDR2 YYNGEE. The V gene lost 4 bases and the J gene lost 0 bases, with 16 bases spanning the gap. The CDR3 is made up of 16 amino acids. Written as DNA, the CDR3 is TGTGCCAGCAGCCCCCACGTACTGATAGCTAACTATGGCTACACCTTC. Its translation: CASSPHVLIANYGYTF.

The rearrangement links TRBV9 to TRBJ2-3; the D gene is possibly TRBD1 (6 bases). V shed 0 bases and J shed 3 bases, with 11 bases lying between them. The CDR3 is made up of 15 amino acids. The germline gives CDR1 SGDLS, CDR2 YYNGEE. The CDR3 bases are TGTGCCAGCAGCGTAGAGGGGGATATAACAGATACGCAGTATTTT. Protein product: CASSVEGDITDTQYF.

V is TRBV6-6 and J is TRBJ1-1; D uncertain. Trimming took off 4 bases at V and 5 bases at J, with 11 bases between the two ends. This CDR3 is 13 amino acids long. The V gene's germline CDR1 is MNHNY and CDR2 SVGAGI (reference sequence). CDR3 region: CASSSHPETEAFF. In DNA form, the CDR3 reads TGTGCCAGCAGTTCCCACCCGGAGACTGAAGCTTTCTTT.

The genes are TRBV6-6 and TRBJ1-4; TRBD1 might be the D (6 bases). CDR3 length: 17 residues. V dropped 5 bases and J dropped 1 base, with 17 bases sitting between them. Germline loops: CDR1 MNHNY, CDR2 SVGAGI (reference sequence). Here the CDR3 reads CASSRQTGPKTNEKLFF. The CDR3 nucleotides are TGTGCCAGCAGTCGTCAAACAGGGCCCAAAACTAATGAAAAACTGTTTTTT.

This clone was detected only a few times. The chain couples TRBV27 to TRBJ1-3; D unclear. V lost 2 bases to trimming and J lost 0 bases, with 14 bases between them. The V gene's germline CDR1 is MNHEY and CDR2 SMNVEV (reference sequence). This CDR3 is built from 17 residues. The CDR3 reads CASSLRSPASSGNTIYF. The CDR3 DNA reads as TGTGCCAGCAGTTTAAGGAGCCCGGCAAGCTCTGGAAACACCATATATTTT.

This chain joins TRBV2 and TRBJ1-5, with 10 bases aligning to TRBD1. CDR1 and CDR2 (germline): SNHLY, FYNNEI. The ends lost 5 bases at V and 1 base at J; junction bases unmatched: 5. This CDR3 region has 16 residues. Written as DNA, the CDR3 is TGTGCCAGCAGTTCCACGGACAGGGGGAGCAATCAGCCCCAGCATTTT. It yields the protein CASSSTDRGSNQPQHF.

The gene calls are TRBV2 and TRBJ2-1; the match to TRBD2 covers 15 bases. Per the germline V gene, CDR1 is SNHLY and CDR2 is FYNNEI. Unmatched junction bases numbered 6, after V lost 5 bases and J lost 10 bases. This CDR3 spans 15 amino acids. CDR3 bases: TGTGCCAGCAGTCCCGGGACTAGCGGGGGGAACGAGCAGTTCTTC. This encodes CASSPGTSGGNEQFF.

The rearrangement uses TRBV18 and TRBJ2-3; 8 bases agree with TRBD1. Trimming took 5 bases from V and 8 from J; bases not matched to a gene: 9. This CDR3 spans 14 amino acids. Germline values: CDR1 KGHSH, CDR2 LQKENI. CDR3 residues: CASSMPGQASTQYF. As DNA, the CDR3 is TGTGCCAGCTCAATGCCGGGACAGGCAAGTACGCAGTATTTT.

The gene calls are TRBV7-9 and TRBJ1-1; maybe TRBD1 (6 bases). The CDR3 runs 16 residues. CDR1 and CDR2 from the germline V gene are SEHNR and FQNEAQ (reference sequence). The V gene lost 4 bases and the J gene lost 3 bases, with 18 bases spanning the gap. The CDR3 nucleotides read TGTGCCAGCAGCTCCCGACAGGTGGTACGCTACACTGAAGCTTTCTTT. It codes for CASSSRQVVRYTEAFF.

In this sample, this clone turned up many times. The chain combines TRBV12-3 or TRBV12-4 with TRBJ2-2; maybe TRBD1 (6 bases). The CDR3 has 13 residues. V gave up 10 bases and J gave up 1 base, with 10 bases separating them. This CDR3 reads CAKGHRNTGELFF. Written as DNA, the CDR3 is TGTGCCAAGGGACATAGGAACACCGGGGAGCTGTTTTTT.